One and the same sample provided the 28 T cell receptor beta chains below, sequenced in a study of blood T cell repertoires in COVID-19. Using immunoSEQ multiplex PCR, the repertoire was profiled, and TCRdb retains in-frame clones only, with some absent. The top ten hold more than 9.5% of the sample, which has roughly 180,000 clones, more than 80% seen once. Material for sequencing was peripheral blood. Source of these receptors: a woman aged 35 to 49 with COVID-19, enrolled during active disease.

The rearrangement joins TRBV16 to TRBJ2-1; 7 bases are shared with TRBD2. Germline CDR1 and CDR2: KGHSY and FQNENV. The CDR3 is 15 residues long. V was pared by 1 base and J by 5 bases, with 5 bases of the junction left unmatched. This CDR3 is CASSQYSGHNNEQFF. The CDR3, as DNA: TGTGCCAGCAGCCAATATAGCGGGCATAACAATGAGCAGTTCTTC.

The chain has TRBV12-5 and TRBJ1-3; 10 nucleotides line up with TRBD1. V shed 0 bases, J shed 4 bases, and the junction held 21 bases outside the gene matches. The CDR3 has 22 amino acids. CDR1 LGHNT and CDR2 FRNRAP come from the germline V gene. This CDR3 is CASGLVRDRGYSSGGPGNTIYF. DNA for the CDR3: TGTGCTAGTGGTTTGGTACGGGACAGGGGATATTCATCAGGGGGCCCGGGAAACACCATATATTTT. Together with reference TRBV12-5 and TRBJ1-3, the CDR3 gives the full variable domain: DARVTQTPRHKVTEMGQEVTMRCQPILGHNTVFWYRQTMMQGLELLAYFRNRAPLDDSGMPKDRFSAEMPDATLATLKIQPSEPRDSAVYFCASGLVRDRGYSSGGPGNTIYFGEGSWLTVV.

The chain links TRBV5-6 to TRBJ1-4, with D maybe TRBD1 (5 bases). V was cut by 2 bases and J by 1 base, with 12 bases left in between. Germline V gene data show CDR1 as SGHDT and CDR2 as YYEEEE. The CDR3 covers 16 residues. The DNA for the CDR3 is TGTGCCAGCAGCTTTTCTCCGACAGTAACTAATGAAAAACTGTTTTTT. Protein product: CASSFSPTVTNEKLFF.

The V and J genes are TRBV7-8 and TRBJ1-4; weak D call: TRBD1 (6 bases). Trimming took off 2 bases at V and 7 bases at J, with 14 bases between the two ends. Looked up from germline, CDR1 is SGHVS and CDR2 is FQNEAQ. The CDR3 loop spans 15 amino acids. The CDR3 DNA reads TGTGCCAGCAGCTTACAGGGGAGAGGAATTGAAAAACTGTTTTTT. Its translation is CASSLQGRGIEKLFF.

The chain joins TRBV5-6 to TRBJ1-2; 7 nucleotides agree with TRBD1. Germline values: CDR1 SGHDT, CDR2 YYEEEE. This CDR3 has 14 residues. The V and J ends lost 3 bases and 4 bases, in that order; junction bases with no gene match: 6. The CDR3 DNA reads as TGTGCCAGCAGCTCGGGACAGTCTTTCTATGGCTACACCTTC. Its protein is CASSSGQSFYGYTF.

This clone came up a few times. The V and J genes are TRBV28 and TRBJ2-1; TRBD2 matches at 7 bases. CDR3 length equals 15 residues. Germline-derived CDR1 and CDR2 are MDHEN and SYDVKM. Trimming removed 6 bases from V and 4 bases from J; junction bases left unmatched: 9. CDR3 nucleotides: TGTGCCAGCAGCCCCTCGGCTAGCGGATACAATGAGCAGTTCTTC. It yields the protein CASSPSASGYNEQFF.

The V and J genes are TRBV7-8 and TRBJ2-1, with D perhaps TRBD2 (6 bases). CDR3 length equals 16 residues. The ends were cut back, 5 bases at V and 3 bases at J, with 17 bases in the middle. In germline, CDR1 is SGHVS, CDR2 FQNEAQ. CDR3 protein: CASSPLLAPVYNEQFF. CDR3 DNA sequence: TGTGCCAGCAGCCCTCTGCTAGCGCCCGTCTACAATGAGCAGTTCTTC.

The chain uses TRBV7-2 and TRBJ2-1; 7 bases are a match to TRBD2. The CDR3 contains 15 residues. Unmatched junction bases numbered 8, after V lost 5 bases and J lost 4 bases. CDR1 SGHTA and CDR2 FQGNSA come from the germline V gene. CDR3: CASSPAGSGYNEQFF. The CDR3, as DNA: TGTGCCAGCAGCCCAGCGGGGAGCGGTTACAATGAGCAGTTCTTC. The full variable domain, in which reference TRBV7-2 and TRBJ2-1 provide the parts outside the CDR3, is GAGVSQSPSNKVTEKGKDVELRCDPISGHTALYWYRQSLGQGLEFLIYFQGNSAPDKSGLPSDRFSAERTGGSVSTLTIQRTQQEDSAVYLCASSPAGSGYNEQFFGPGTRLTVL.

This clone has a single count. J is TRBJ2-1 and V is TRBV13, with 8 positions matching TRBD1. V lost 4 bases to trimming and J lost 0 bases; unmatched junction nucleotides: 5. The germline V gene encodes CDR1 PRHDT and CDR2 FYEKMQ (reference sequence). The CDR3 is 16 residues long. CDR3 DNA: TGTGCCAGCAGCTCCCCTGGGACAGGCTCCTACAATGAGCAGTTCTTC. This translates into CASSSPGTGSYNEQFF.

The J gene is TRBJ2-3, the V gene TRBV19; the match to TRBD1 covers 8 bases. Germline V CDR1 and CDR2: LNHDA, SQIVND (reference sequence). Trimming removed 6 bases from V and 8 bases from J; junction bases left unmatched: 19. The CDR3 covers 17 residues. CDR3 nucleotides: TGTGCCAGTAGCCCCCTGCGGACAGGGAGAGATAGCGGTACGCAGTATTTT. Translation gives CASSPLRTGRDSGTQYF.

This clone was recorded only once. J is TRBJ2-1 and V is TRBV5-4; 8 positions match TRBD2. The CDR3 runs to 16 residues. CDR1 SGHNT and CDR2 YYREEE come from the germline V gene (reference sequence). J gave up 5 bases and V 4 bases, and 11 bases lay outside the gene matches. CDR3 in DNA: TGTGCCAGCAGCACCCCTCGGGGGGGGTGGGACAATGAGCAGTTCTTC. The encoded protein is CASSTPRGGWDNEQFF.

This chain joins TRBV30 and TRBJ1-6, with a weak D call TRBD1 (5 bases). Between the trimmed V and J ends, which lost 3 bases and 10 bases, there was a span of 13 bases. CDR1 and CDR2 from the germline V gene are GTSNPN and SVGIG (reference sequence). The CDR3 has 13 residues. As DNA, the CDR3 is TGTGCCTGGAGGCTGGGGGGGAACTCACCCCTCCACTTT. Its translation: CAWRLGGNSPLHF.

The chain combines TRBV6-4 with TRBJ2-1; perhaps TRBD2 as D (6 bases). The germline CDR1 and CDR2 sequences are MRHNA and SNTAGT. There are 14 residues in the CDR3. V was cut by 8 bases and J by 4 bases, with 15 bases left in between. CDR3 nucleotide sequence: TGTGCCAGCCGGAAGGGCGGGGAATACAATGAGCAGTTCTTC. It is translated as CASRKGGEYNEQFF.

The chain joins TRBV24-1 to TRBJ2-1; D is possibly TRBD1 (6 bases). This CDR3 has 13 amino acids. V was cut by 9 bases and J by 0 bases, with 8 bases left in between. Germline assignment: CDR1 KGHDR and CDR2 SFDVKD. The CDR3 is CATGGPSYNEQFF. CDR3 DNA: TGTGCCACCGGGGGCCCCTCCTACAATGAGCAGTTCTTC.

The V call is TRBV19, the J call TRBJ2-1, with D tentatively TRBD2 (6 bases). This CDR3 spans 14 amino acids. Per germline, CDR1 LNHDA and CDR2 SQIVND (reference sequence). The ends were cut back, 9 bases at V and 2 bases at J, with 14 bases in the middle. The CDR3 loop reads CASSQGGPYNEQFF. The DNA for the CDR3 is TGTGCCAGCAGCCAGGGAGGTCCCTACAATGAGCAGTTCTTC.

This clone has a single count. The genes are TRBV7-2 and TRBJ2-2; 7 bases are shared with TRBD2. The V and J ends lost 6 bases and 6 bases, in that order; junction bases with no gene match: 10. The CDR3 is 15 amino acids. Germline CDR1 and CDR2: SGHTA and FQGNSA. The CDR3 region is CASRQGAGVPGELFF. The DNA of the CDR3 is TGTGCCAGCAGGCAAGGGGCGGGAGTGCCCGGGGAGCTGTTTTTT.

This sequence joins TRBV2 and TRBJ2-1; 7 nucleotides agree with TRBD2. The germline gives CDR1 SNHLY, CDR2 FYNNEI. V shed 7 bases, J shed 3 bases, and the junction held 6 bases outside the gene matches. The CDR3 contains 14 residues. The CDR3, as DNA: TGTGCCAGCATGGGGGGGTTTAACTACAATGAGCAGTTCTTC. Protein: CASMGGFNYNEQFF.

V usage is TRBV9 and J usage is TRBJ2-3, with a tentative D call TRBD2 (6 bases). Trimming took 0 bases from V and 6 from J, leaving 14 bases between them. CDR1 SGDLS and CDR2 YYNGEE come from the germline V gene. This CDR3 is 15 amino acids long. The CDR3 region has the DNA TGTGCCAGCAGCGTAGATGCGGGACGGTCGGATACGCAGTATTTT. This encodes CASSVDAGRSDTQYF.

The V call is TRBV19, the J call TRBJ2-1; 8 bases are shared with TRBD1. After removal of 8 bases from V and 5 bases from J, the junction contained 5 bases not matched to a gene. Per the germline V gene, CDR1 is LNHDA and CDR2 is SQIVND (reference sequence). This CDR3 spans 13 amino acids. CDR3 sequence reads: CASRQGINNEQFF. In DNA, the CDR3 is TGTGCCAGTCGACAGGGGATTAACAATGAGCAGTTCTTC.

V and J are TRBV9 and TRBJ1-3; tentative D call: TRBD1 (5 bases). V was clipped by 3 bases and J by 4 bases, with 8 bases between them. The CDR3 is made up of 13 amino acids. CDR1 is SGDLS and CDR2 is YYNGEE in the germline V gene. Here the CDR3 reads CASSGHRGNTIYF. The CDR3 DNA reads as TGTGCCAGCAGCGGTCACAGGGGAAACACCATATATTTT.

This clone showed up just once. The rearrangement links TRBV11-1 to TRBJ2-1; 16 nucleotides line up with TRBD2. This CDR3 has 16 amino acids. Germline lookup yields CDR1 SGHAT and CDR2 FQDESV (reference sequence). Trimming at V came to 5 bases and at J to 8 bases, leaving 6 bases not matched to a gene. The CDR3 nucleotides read TGTGCCAGCAGCCCGGGACTAGCGGGGGGGTTAGATGAGCAGTTCTTC. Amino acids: CASSPGLAGGLDEQFF.

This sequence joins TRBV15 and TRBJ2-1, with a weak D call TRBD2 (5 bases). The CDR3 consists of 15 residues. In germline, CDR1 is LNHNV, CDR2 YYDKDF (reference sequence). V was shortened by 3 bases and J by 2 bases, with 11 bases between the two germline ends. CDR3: CATSSEGRPYNEQFF. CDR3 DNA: TGTGCCACCAGCAGTGAGGGCAGGCCCTACAATGAGCAGTTCTTC.

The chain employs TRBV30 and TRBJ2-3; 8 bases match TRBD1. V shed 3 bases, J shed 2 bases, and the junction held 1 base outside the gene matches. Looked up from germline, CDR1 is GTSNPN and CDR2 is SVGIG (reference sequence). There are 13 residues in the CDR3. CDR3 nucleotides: TGTGCCTGGAGCAGGGGGCTCACAGATACGCAGTATTTT. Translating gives CAWSRGLTDTQYF.

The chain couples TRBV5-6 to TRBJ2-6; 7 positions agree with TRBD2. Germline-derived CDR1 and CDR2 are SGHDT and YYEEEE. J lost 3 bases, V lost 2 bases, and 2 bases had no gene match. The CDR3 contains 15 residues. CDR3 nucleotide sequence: TGTGCCAGCAGCTTCCGGGGGGTTGGGGCCAACGTCCTGACTTTC. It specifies CASSFRGVGANVLTF.

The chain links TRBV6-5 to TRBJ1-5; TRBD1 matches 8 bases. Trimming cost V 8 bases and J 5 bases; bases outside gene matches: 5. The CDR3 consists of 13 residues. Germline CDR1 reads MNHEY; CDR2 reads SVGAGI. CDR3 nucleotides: TGTGCCAGCTGGACAGGGTATGATCAGCCCCAGCATTTT. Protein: CASWTGYDQPQHF.

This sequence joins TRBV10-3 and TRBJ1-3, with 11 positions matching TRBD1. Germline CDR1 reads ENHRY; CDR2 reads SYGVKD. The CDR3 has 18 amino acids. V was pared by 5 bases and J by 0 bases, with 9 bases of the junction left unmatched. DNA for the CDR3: TGTGCCATCAGTAACAGTCCCGGGACAGGGGGCTCTGGAAACACCATATATTTT. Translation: CAISNSPGTGGSGNTIYF.

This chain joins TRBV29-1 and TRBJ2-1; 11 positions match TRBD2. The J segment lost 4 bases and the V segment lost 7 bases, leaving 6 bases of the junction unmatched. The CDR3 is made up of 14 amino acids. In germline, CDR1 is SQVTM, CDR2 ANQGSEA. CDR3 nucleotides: TGCAGCGCGACCGGGACTAGCGGATACAATGAGCAGTTCTTC. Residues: CSATGTSGYNEQFF.

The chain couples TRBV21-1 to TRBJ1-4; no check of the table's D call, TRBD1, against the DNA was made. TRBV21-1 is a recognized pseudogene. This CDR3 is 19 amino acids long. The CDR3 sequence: CASTEPPGQGLGVLEKLFF. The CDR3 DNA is TGTGCCAGCACCGAACCCCCGGGACAGGGGTTGGGTGTGTTAGAAAAACTGTTTTTT.